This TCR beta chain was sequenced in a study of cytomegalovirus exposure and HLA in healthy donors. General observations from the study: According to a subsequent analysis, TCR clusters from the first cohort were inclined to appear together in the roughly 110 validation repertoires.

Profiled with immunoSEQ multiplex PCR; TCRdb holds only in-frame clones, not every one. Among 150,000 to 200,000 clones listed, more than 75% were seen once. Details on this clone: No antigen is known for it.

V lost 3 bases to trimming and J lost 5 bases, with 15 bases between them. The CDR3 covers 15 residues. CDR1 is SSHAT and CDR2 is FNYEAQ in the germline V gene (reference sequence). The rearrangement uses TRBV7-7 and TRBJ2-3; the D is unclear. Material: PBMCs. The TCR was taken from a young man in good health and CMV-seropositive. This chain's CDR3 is CASSFGSRSGDTQYF. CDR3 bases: TGTGCCAGCAGCTTTGGTTCCAGGTCTGGAGATACGCAGTATTTT. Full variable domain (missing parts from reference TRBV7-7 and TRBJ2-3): GAGVSQSPRYKVTKRGQDVTLRCDPISSHATLYWYQQALGQGPEFLTYFNYEAQPDKSGLPSDRFSAERPEGSISTLTIQRTEQRDSAMYRCASSFGSRSGDTQYFGPGTRLTVL.